One and the same sample provided the 28 T cell receptor beta chains below, sequenced in a study of T cells in Graves' hyperthyroidism and ophthalmopathy. It was RNA transcripts that yielded the amplified TCR beta CDR3 regions. Carried out on the TCR CDR3, a first-round RT-PCR used the HTBI primer set. MiXCR was run by TCRdb on the multiplex PCR reads, yielding one entry per CDR3 protein. The profile shows hundreds of thousands of distinct CDR3 sequences, roughly 46% of them singletons. Sequencing input: peripheral blood or thyroid tissue (not recorded which). The receptors derive from a woman aged 18-30 years with Graves' hyperthyroidism.

This chain links TRBV5-8 with TRBJ2-5, with D possibly being TRBD1 (6 bases). The CDR3 extends over 14 amino acids. Trimming took off 4 bases at V and 5 bases at J, with 15 bases between the two ends. The germline CDR1 and CDR2 sequences are SGHTS and YDEGEE. The DNA for the CDR3 is TGTGCCAGCAGCCCGGACAGAGGGTCTGAGACCCAGTACTTC. This gives the protein CASSPDRGSETQYF.

The table lists this clonotype with many counts. This chain connects TRBV29-1 to TRBJ1-2; 8 positions agree with TRBD1. This CDR3 has 15 amino acids. V dropped 0 bases and J dropped 5; count of bases not matched to a gene: 8. Per the germline V gene, CDR1 is SQVTM and CDR2 is ANQGSEA. The CDR3 here is CSVEDPLDRAYGYTF. The CDR3 coding sequence is TGCAGCGTTGAAGATCCCTTGGACAGGGCGTATGGCTACACCTTC.

This chain links TRBV20-1 with TRBJ2-5; 14 bases align to TRBD2. V shed 3 bases and J 5 bases; nucleotides not matched to a gene: 14. The CDR3 extends over 18 amino acids. The V gene's germline CDR1 is DFQATT and CDR2 SNEGSKA (reference sequence). CDR3 region: CSASASGTSGRSGETQYF. CDR3 coding DNA: TGCAGTGCTAGTGCTTCCGGGACTAGCGGGAGAAGCGGGGAGACCCAGTACTTC.

This chain links TRBV5-1 with TRBJ2-7; TRBD2 matches 10 bases. CDR1 is SGHRS and CDR2 is YFSETQ in the germline V gene. V shed 2 bases and J 6 bases; nucleotides not matched to a gene: 8. The CDR3 loop spans 15 amino acids. CDR3 region: CASSLRIAGGVEQYF. DNA for the CDR3: TGCGCCAGCAGCTTAAGAATAGCGGGAGGAGTCGAGCAGTACTTC.

This chain joins TRBV7-9 and TRBJ2-7, with D perhaps matching TRBD1 or TRBD2 (5 bases each). V was trimmed by 5 bases and J by 0 bases, leaving 17 bases between them. The CDR3 loop spans 16 amino acids. Germline loops: CDR1 SEHNR, CDR2 FQNEAQ (reference sequence). The CDR3 spells CASSPSLGPGSYEQYF. In DNA form, the CDR3 reads TGTGCCAGCAGCCCCTCCCTGGGACCAGGCTCCTACGAGCAGTACTTC.

The chain links TRBV2 to TRBJ1-1; no reliable D call. CDR1 and CDR2 from the germline V gene are SNHLY and FYNNEI. V shed 10 bases and J shed 1 base, with 16 bases lying between them. The CDR3 has 14 amino acids. The CDR3 nucleotides read TGTGCCACTGGTGCCGGCCTTACGAACACTGAAGCTTTCTTT. This translates into CATGAGLTNTEAFF.

With regard to this clonotype: The DNA is omitted, as the CDR3 cannot be located on it reliably, and the CDR3 follows TCRdb's listing. The chain combines TRBV24-1 with TRBJ2-2; the tabulated D call, TRBD2, remains unverified against the DNA. Including both end residues, the CDR3 is 16 amino acids long. Germline V CDR1 and CDR2: KGHDR, SFDVKD. CDR3 loop: CATSDPGLAGSGSCFF.

This sequence joins TRBV7-9 and TRBJ1-4; 10 nucleotides match TRBD1. The CDR3 spans 16 residues. The J segment lost 3 bases and the V segment lost 9 bases, leaving 10 bases of the junction unmatched. Germline V gene lookup returns CDR1 SEHNR and CDR2 FQNEAQ (reference sequence). The CDR3 loop reads CASSRDRGRSNEKLFF. CDR3 in DNA: TGTGCCAGTAGCCGGGACAGGGGACGGTCTAATGAAAAACTGTTTTTT.

The chain couples TRBV6-5 to TRBJ1-2; D uncertain. Trimming removed 5 bases at V and 4 bases at J, with 20 bases between. CDR3 size: 16 residues. Germline V gene sequence: CDR1 MNHEY, CDR2 SVGAGI. The CDR3 DNA sequence: TGTGCCAGCAGTCCCCGACCCTCCCAGAGGAGCTATGGCTACACCTTC. It translates to CASSPRPSQRSYGYTF.

This clonotype has a handful of counts. This chain connects TRBV5-1 to TRBJ2-2; D not certain. The CDR3 extends over 16 amino acids. Trimming removed 0 bases from V and 2 bases from J, with 11 bases in between. The germline CDR1 and CDR2 sequences are SGHRS and YFSETQ. CDR3 sequence: CASSLGGYPNTGELFF. CDR3 bases: TGCGCCAGCAGCTTGGGGGGATATCCTAACACCGGGGAGCTGTTTTTT.

The J gene is TRBJ2-7, the V gene TRBV20-1; D ambiguous. The germline V and J ends were trimmed by 6 bases and 1 base, with 10 bases remaining between them. Germline V gene sequence: CDR1 DFQATT, CDR2 SNEGSKA (reference sequence). The CDR3 covers 12 residues. Written as DNA, the CDR3 is TGCAGTGCCAGCAGTTTGTCCTACGAGCAGTACTTC. Translating it yields CSASSLSYEQYF.

This clonotype has a count of ten or more. The chain recombines TRBV2 with TRBJ1-2; D remains unclear. The V gene's germline CDR1 is SNHLY and CDR2 FYNNEI. The V and J ends lost 6 bases and 6 bases respectively, with 17 bases between them. The CDR3 consists of 14 residues. The CDR3: CASSAVAGPHGYTF. In DNA, the CDR3 is TGTGCCAGCAGCGCGGTGGCTGGACCTCATGGCTACACCTTC. The full variable domain, rest sourced from reference TRBV2 and TRBJ1-2, is EPEVTQTPSHQVTQMGQEVILRCVPISNHLYFYWYRQILGQKVEFLVSFYNNEISEKSEIFDDQFSVERPDGSNFTLKIRSTKLEDSAMYFCASSAVAGPHGYTFGSGTRLTVV.

This sequence joins TRBV19 and TRBJ1-2, with 7 nucleotides matching TRBD1. The CDR3 length is 13 residues. V gave up 9 bases and J gave up 5 bases; unmatched junction bases: 9. Germline CDR1 LNHDA, CDR2 SQIVND (reference sequence). The CDR3 region has the DNA TGTGCCAGAGAACCGGGACAGAGATATGGCTACACCTTC. This translates into CAREPGQRYGYTF.

The chain has TRBV29-1 and TRBJ2-7; D is unresolved. The germline gives CDR1 SQVTM, CDR2 ANQGSEA. V shed 5 bases and J shed 0 bases, with 8 bases lying between them. This CDR3 has 12 amino acids. The CDR3 sequence: CSVRIGSYEQYF. In nucleotides, the CDR3 is TGCAGCGTTCGGATAGGCTCCTACGAGCAGTACTTC.

This clonotype was observed many times. The chain links TRBV7-9 to TRBJ1-3; D ambiguous. The germline V gene encodes CDR1 SEHNR and CDR2 FQNEAQ (reference sequence). With 6 bases removed from V and 0 bases from J, the gap between germline ends came to 6 bases. The CDR3 sequence is 13 residues long. The CDR3 bases are TGTGCCAGCAGAAGGCTCTCTGGAAACACCATATATTTT. Its protein product is CASRRLSGNTIYF.

The chain recombines TRBV25-1 with TRBJ1-5; D is perhaps TRBD1 (6 bases). CDR3 length: 16 amino acids. The germline gives CDR1 MGHDK, CDR2 SYGVNS. With 6 bases removed from V and 2 bases from J, the gap between germline ends came to 17 bases. CDR3 sequence reads: CASRGLTGTRNQPQHF. The CDR3 DNA reads as TGTGCCAGCAGGGGACTGACAGGTACTCGCAATCAGCCCCAGCATTTT.

Only a few counts were recorded for this clonotype. The junction differs from germline at one of its ends, possibly a read error. J is TRBJ1-2 and V is TRBV7-9; 9 bases fit TRBD1. This CDR3 is built from 16 residues. Looked up from germline, CDR1 is SEHNR and CDR2 is FQNEAQ (reference sequence). The CDR3 nucleotides read TGTGTCAGCAGCTTACCGGGACAGGGTTTTAACTATGGCTACACCTTC. This codes for CVSSLPGQGFNYGYTF.

The V call is TRBV7-6, the J call TRBJ2-7; 12 bases line up with TRBD2. CDR1 SGHVS and CDR2 FNYEAQ come from the germline V gene. J was trimmed by 2 bases and V by 3 bases; bases with no gene match: 8. The CDR3 has 17 amino acids. The CDR3 region is CASSLQYGLAGTYEQYF. The CDR3 DNA sequence: TGTGCCAGCAGCTTGCAATACGGACTAGCGGGGACCTACGAGCAGTACTTC.

This chain connects TRBV10-3 to TRBJ2-1; TRBD2 agrees at 12 bases. Germline assignment: CDR1 ENHRY and CDR2 SYGVKD. The CDR3 length is 16 residues. V lost 5 bases and J lost 2; bases outside the gene matches: 4. In DNA, the CDR3 is TGTGCCATCAGTAAGAGGACTAGCGGGACCTACAATGAGCAGTTCTTC. Translation: CAISKRTSGTYNEQFF.

This clonotype has a handful of counts. V is TRBV4-1 and J is TRBJ2-5; no clear D. The CDR3 runs to 15 residues. Germline V lookup: CDR1 MGHRA, CDR2 YSYEKL. The V end was cut by 0 bases, the J end by 1 base, with 9 bases between. The CDR3 nucleotides are TGCGCCAGCAGCCAAGACCCAGGATCCCAAGAGACCCAGTACTTC. Translating it yields CASSQDPGSQETQYF.

V and J are TRBV25-1 and TRBJ1-5; D is undetermined. The CDR3 is 15 amino acids. From germline, CDR1 is MGHDK and CDR2 SYGVNS. The V end lost 3 bases, the J end lost 0 bases, and 9 bases lay between the germline ends. CDR3 residues: CASSDEGISNQPQHF. In nucleotides, the CDR3 is TGTGCCAGCAGTGACGAAGGTATTAGCAATCAGCCCCAGCATTTT. The full variable domain, completed using reference TRBV25-1 and TRBJ1-5, is EADIYQTPRYLVIGTGKKITLECSQTMGHDKMYWYQQDPGMELHLIHYSYGVNSTEKGDLSSESTVSRIRTEHFPLTLESARPSHTSQYLCASSDEGISNQPQHFGDGTRLSIL.

The rearrangement links TRBV29-1 to TRBJ2-2; 11 bases match TRBD2. J lost 4 bases, V lost 1 base, and 5 bases had no gene match. Germline V lookup: CDR1 SQVTM, CDR2 ANQGSEA. This CDR3 is 16 amino acids long. The chain's CDR3 is CSVEGGLAEGTGELFF. The CDR3 nucleotides read TGCAGCGTTGAAGGGGGACTAGCGGAAGGCACCGGGGAGCTGTTTTTT.

This sequence joins TRBV4-1 and TRBJ1-5, with D possibly matching TRBD1 (5 bases). V lost 2 bases and J 4 bases, leaving 12 bases between the germline ends. Germline CDR1 is MGHRA and CDR2 is YSYEKL. CDR3 size: 15 residues. The CDR3 DNA reads TGCGCCAGCAGCCAAAGACTCAGGGTTAATCAGCCCCAGCATTTT. It translates to CASSQRLRVNQPQHF.

The chain employs TRBV2 and TRBJ2-2, with 7 nucleotides matching TRBD2. CDR1 SNHLY and CDR2 FYNNEI come from the germline V gene. This CDR3 has 18 residues. V was pared by 5 bases and J by 6 bases, with 18 bases of the junction left unmatched. For the CDR3, the DNA is TGTGCCAGCAGTCCACGGACTAGTTTGGGTCGAAGGGCCGGGGAGCTGTTTTTT. Residues: CASSPRTSLGRRAGELFF.

This chain links TRBV29-1 with TRBJ2-7; D may match TRBD1 or TRBD2 (5 bases each). The length of the CDR3 is 11 residues. Between the trimmed V and J ends, which lost 8 bases and 4 bases, there was a span of 12 bases. The germline CDR1 and CDR2 sequences are SQVTM and ANQGSEA. Written as DNA, the CDR3 is TGCAGCCATCCGGGGCCGTACGAGCAGTACTTC. Translating it yields CSHPGPYEQYF.

V is TRBV7-9 and J is TRBJ1-2; D ambiguous. The germline V gene has CDR1 SEHNR and CDR2 FQNEAQ (reference sequence). The V end was cut by 0 bases, the J end by 8 bases, with 7 bases between. This CDR3 has 12 residues. The CDR3 is CASSLASRGYTF. The CDR3 bases are TGTGCCAGCAGCTTAGCATCAAGGGGCTACACCTTC.

The CDR3 DNA is TGTGCCAGCAGCTACTCAGGGTTGGGCGCAGAGACCCAGTACTTC. Translated, it gives CASSYSGLGAETQYF. The V and J genes are TRBV7-2 and TRBJ2-5; a possible D gene is TRBD1 (5 bases). The CDR3 consists of 15 residues. Germline V lookup: CDR1 SGHTA, CDR2 FQGNSA. The V end lost 4 bases, the J end lost 4 bases, and 16 bases lay between the germline ends.

This clonotype was picked up a small number of times. CDR3 nucleotides: TGTGCCAGCAGTCACGGCCAACACGGGACGCCGCAGTACTTC. Amino acid sequence: CASSHGQHGTPQYF. The V call is TRBV7-3, the J call TRBJ2-7; D is tentatively TRBD1 or TRBD2 (5 bases each). CDR3 length: 14 amino acids. V dropped 6 bases and J dropped 9 bases, with 21 bases sitting between them. CDR1 is SGHTA, CDR2 FQGTGA, per germline.